This paragraph reports one T cell receptor beta chain. Specified treatment: randomized to nivolumab then ipilimumab (arm A) or the reverse (arm B). Libraries were prepared by immunoSEQ multiplex PCR; TCRdb keeps only in-frame clonotypes and omits some of them. In the table there are about 20,000 clones, 65% to 85% of which are singletons. The sample is drawn from a study of sequential checkpoint blockade in melanoma. As for the study in general: Both treatment sequences were followed by maintenance nivolumab.

The CDR3 totals 15 residues. The germline V and J ends were trimmed by 5 bases and 0 bases, with 10 bases remaining between them. Per the germline V gene, CDR1 is SGHNT and CDR2 is YENEEA. This TCR was sampled from a human donor with melanoma. The input for sequencing was tumor tissue (inferred from file names), taken from a patient given nivolumab and ipilimumab in sequence. This chain connects TRBV11-3 to TRBJ1-4; the D gene is possibly TRBD1 (5 bases). The CDR3 DNA reads as TGTGCCAGCAGCCGGGACGGTGCAACTAATGAAAAACTGTTTTTT. Protein product: CASSRDGATNEKLFF.